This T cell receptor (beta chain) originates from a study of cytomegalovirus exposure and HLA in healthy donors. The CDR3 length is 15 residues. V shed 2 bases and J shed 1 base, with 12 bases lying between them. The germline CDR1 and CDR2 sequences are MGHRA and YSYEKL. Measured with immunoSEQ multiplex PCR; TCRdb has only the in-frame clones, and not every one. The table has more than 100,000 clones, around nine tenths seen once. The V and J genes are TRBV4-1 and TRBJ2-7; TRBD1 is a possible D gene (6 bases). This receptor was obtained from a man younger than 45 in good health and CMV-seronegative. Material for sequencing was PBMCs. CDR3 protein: CASSQSRGSSYEQYF. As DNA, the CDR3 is TGCGCCAGCAGCCAAAGCAGGGGTTCATCCTACGAGCAGTACTTC.